This TCR beta chain came from a study of CD8 T cells in Susac syndrome. RNA in amounts of about 0.5 to 1 ug was reverse transcribed with random hexamers. Using its own MiXCR run on the immunoSEQ multiplex PCR reads, TCRdb lists one record per CDR3 protein. The sample lists around 120,000 distinct CDR3 sequences; roughly 94% were seen once. Per germline, CDR1 ENHRY and CDR2 SYGVKD. The CDR3 runs 12 residues. V was cut by 1 base and J by 8 bases, with 8 bases left in between. The receptor was derived from a human donor with multiple sclerosis. Sequenced material: CD4+ T cells from PBMCs. This chain connects TRBV10-3 to TRBJ1-2; D unclear. CDR3 protein: CAISEWQDGYTF. The CDR3 DNA reads TGTGCCATCAGTGAGTGGCAGGACGGCTACACCTTC.